These 14 T cell receptor beta chains were all obtained from the same sample, sequenced in a study of blood T cell repertoires in COVID-19. TCRdb's copy holds only in-frame clones and misses some; the assay was immunoSEQ multiplex PCR. Of some 220,000 clones listed, 80% to 90% are singletons. The sample was PBMCs or T cells enriched from blood (not recorded which). The receptor set was obtained from a woman between 35 and 50 years old with acute COVID-19.

The chain couples TRBV6-5 to TRBJ1-2, with TRBD1 matching 8 bases. V gave up 6 bases and J gave up 4 bases; unmatched junction bases: 7. CDR1 and CDR2 (germline): MNHEY, SVGAGI. This CDR3 contains 14 residues. The CDR3 loop reads CASRRRQGSYGYTF. The DNA for the CDR3 is TGTGCCAGCAGACGTCGACAGGGGTCCTATGGCTACACCTTC.

The genes are TRBV5-4 and TRBJ1-2, with D maybe TRBD1 (6 bases). The CDR3 extends over 14 amino acids. The ends were cut back, 1 base at V and 5 bases at J, with 12 bases in the middle. The germline V gene encodes CDR1 SGHNT and CDR2 YYREEE (reference sequence). CDR3 DNA sequence: TGTGCCAGCAGCTTGCGTGGGACAAGGTATGGCTACACCTTC. Translation: CASSLRGTRYGYTF.

This clone has just one count. The CDR3 spells CASSYGTGGWTEAFF. DNA for the CDR3: TGCGCCAGCAGCTACGGGACAGGGGGCTGGACTGAAGCTTTCTTT. The chain links TRBV5-1 to TRBJ1-1; 12 nucleotides align to TRBD1. V shed 3 bases, J shed 5 bases, and the junction held 5 bases outside the gene matches. The length of the CDR3 is 15 residues. Germline V lookup: CDR1 SGHRS, CDR2 YFSETQ. Full variable domain (outside the CDR3, taken from reference TRBV5-1 and TRBJ1-1): KAGVTQTPRYLIKTRGQQVTLSCSPISGHRSVSWYQQTPGQGLQFLFEYFSETQRNKGNFPGRFSGRQFSNSRSEMNVSTLELGDSALYLCASSYGTGGWTEAFFGQGTRLTVV.

The chain carries TRBV7-2 and TRBJ1-6; tentatively, D is TRBD1 (5 bases). Between the trimmed V and J ends, which lost 5 bases and 0 bases, there was a span of 11 bases. This CDR3 has 16 amino acids. Germline lookup yields CDR1 SGHTA and CDR2 FQGNSA. The CDR3 region is CASSLRTLSYNSPLHF. The CDR3 DNA reads TGTGCCAGCAGCCTACGGACACTCTCCTATAATTCACCCCTCCACTTT. The full variable domain, its missing parts supplied by reference TRBV7-2 and TRBJ1-6, is GAGVSQSPSNKVTEKGKDVELRCDPISGHTALYWYRQSLGQGLEFLIYFQGNSAPDKSGLPSDRFSAERTGGSVSTLTIQRTQQEDSAVYLCASSLRTLSYNSPLHFGNGTRLTVT.

Points on this clone: The same CDR3 can be traced to other DNA sequences in this sample. The chain combines TRBV5-1 with TRBJ1-1; D is perhaps TRBD1 (6 bases). CDR1 is SGHRS, CDR2 YFSETQ, per germline. V was clipped by 0 bases and J by 2 bases, with 11 bases between them. This CDR3 is 15 amino acids long. The CDR3 spells CASSLVGGPNTEAFF. CDR3 nucleotide sequence: TGCGCCAGCAGCTTGGTAGGGGGTCCTAACACTGAAGCTTTCTTT. Combining the CDR3 with reference TRBV5-1 and TRBJ1-1 gives the whole variable domain KAGVTQTPRYLIKTRGQQVTLSCSPISGHRSVSWYQQTPGQGLQFLFEYFSETQRNKGNFPGRFSGRQFSNSRSEMNVSTLELGDSALYLCASSLVGGPNTEAFFGQGTRLTVV.

This chain uses TRBV6-6 with TRBJ1-5; 12 positions agree with TRBD1. The CDR3 spans 16 residues. The ends lost 2 bases at V and 7 bases at J; junction bases unmatched: 6. Germline V gene lookup returns CDR1 MNHNY and CDR2 SVGAGI (reference sequence). The CDR3 here is CASSYTAGTGGQPQHF. The CDR3 bases are TGTGCCAGCAGTTACACCGCCGGGACAGGGGGCCAGCCCCAGCATTTT.

V gene TRBV27 combines with J gene TRBJ2-7, with TRBD1 matching over 9 bases. V was pared by 3 bases and J by 3 bases, with 3 bases of the junction left unmatched. Germline CDR1 MNHEY, CDR2 SMNVEV (reference sequence). This CDR3 has 14 amino acids. CDR3 sequence (DNA): TGTGCCAGCAGTTTTGGGACAGGGATCTACGAGCAGTACTTC. Translating gives CASSFGTGIYEQYF.

The CDR3 loop reads CASSYSGGVNTGELFF. DNA for the CDR3: TGTGCCAGCAGCTACTCAGGGGGCGTGAACACCGGGGAGCTGTTTTTT. The chain has TRBV7-2 and TRBJ2-2; TRBD1 matches at 8 bases. The germline CDR1 and CDR2 sequences are SGHTA and FQGNSA. V lost 4 bases and J lost 1; bases outside the gene matches: 5. The CDR3 extends over 16 amino acids.

The chain joins TRBV29-1 to TRBJ1-2; the match to TRBD1 covers 11 bases. Looked up from germline, CDR1 is SQVTM and CDR2 is ANQGSEA. CDR3 length equals 15 residues. Losses at the gene ends were 2 bases for V and 3 bases for J; bases not matched to a gene: 5. The CDR3 DNA reads TGCAGCGTTGAATCCTGGGGACAGGGGGACTATGGCTACACCTTC. Translating it yields CSVESWGQGDYGYTF.

The chain has TRBV20-1 and TRBJ2-3; possible D gene TRBD2, 5 bases. Trimming took off 3 bases at V and 4 bases at J, with 11 bases between the two ends. This CDR3 has 13 residues. CDR1 and CDR2 (germline): DFQATT, SNEGSKA (reference sequence). CDR3 sequence reads: CSASTERADTQYF. In nucleotides, the CDR3 is TGCAGTGCTAGTACGGAGAGGGCAGATACGCAGTATTTT.

V and J are TRBV7-8 and TRBJ1-2; 7 positions agree with TRBD1. CDR1 and CDR2 (germline): SGHVS, FQNEAQ. This CDR3 region has 16 residues. V trimming: 3 bases; J trimming: 4 bases; junction bases outside the gene matches: 11. The CDR3 sequence is CASSLGVGGDFYGYTF. The CDR3 nucleotides are TGTGCCAGCAGCTTGGGGGTAGGGGGCGACTTCTATGGCTACACCTTC. Combining the CDR3 with reference TRBV7-8 and TRBJ1-2 gives the whole variable domain GAGVSQSPRYKVAKRGQDVALRCDPISGHVSLFWYQQALGQGPEFLTYFQNEAQLDKSGLPSDRFFAERPEGSVSTLKIQRTQQEDSAVYLCASSLGVGGDFYGYTFGSGTRLTVV.

CDR3 nucleotides: TGTGCCTGGAGTGCCCAGGGTAGGAACTATGGCTACACCTTC. Its protein is CAWSAQGRNYGYTF. The chain has TRBV30 and TRBJ1-2; D perhaps matches TRBD1 (5 bases). Germline V CDR1 and CDR2: GTSNPN, SVGIG (reference sequence). The CDR3 loop spans 14 amino acids. V was cut by 1 base and J by 2 bases, with 11 bases left in between.

The CDR3 spells CASTGQTDGYTF. CDR3 sequence (DNA): TGTGCCTCCACGGGACAAACAGATGGCTACACCTTC. The rearrangement links TRBV6-5 to TRBJ1-2, with a tentative D call TRBD1 (6 bases). Germline V lookup: CDR1 MNHEY, CDR2 SVGAGI. CDR3 length: 12 amino acids. V lost 11 bases to trimming and J lost 6 bases, with 16 bases between them.

V is TRBV5-1 and J is TRBJ1-2; TRBD1 agrees at 9 bases. V was pared by 0 bases and J by 4 bases, with 4 bases of the junction left unmatched. From germline, CDR1 is SGHRS and CDR2 YFSETQ. This CDR3 is 15 amino acids long. The CDR3: CASSLGTGGVYGYTF. The CDR3 DNA reads as TGCGCCAGCAGCTTGGGAACAGGGGGCGTCTATGGCTACACCTTC.